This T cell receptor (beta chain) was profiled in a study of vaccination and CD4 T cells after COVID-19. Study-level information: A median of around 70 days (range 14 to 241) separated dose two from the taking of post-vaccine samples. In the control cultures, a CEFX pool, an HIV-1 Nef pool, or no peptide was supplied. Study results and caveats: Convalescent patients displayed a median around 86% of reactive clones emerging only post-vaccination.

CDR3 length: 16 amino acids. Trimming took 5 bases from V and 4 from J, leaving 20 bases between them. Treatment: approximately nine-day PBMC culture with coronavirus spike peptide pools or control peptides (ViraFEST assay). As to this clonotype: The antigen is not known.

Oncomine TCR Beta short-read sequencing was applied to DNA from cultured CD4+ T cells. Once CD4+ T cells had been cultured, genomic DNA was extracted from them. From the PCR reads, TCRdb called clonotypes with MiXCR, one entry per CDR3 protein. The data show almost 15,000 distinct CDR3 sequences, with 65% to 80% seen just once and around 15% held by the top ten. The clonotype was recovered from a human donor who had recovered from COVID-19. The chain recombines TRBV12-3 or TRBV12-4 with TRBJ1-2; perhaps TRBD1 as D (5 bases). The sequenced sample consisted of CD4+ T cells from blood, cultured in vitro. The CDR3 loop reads CASSRREGDLGYGYTF. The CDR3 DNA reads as TGTGCCAGCAGTCGGAGGGAAGGGGACCTTGGCTATGGCTACACCTTC.